This entry features one T cell receptor (beta chain) sequence. The sample comes from a study of blood T cell repertoires in COVID-19. About the research overall: PBMCs, B-cell-depleted T cells, or T cells provided the cDNA or gDNA that made up the material.

The CDR3 length is 14 residues. Germline V gene lookup returns CDR1 ENHRY and CDR2 SYGVKD. V was shortened by 2 bases and J by 4 bases, with 9 bases between the two germline ends. As originally analysed: Amplification of reference gene primers provided the estimated nucleated cell counts. The data were produced by immunoSEQ multiplex PCR, yet TCRdb's version contains in-frame clones alone and is incomplete. V, J and clone size are those of that table, while D and trimming were read from the DNA. This table has 150,000 or so clones, 70% to 90% appearing once. The sample consisted of PBMCs or T cells enriched from blood (not recorded which). This receptor was taken from a man in his fifties who had recovered from COVID-19. This rearrangement joins TRBV10-3 to TRBJ2-1; D is uncertain. CDR3 DNA sequence: TGTGCCATCAGTGAGGGGCAGATATACAATGAGCAGTTCTTC. Encoded protein: CAISEGQIYNEQFF.